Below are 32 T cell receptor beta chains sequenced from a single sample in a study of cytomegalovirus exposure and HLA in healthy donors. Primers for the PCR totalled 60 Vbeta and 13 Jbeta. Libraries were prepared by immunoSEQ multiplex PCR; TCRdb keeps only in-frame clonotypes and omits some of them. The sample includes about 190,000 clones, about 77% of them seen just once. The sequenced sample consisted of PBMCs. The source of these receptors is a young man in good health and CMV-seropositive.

The CDR3 loop is CASSLVLGVNEQFF. CDR3 DNA sequence: TGTGCCAGCAGCTTAGTCCTAGGTGTGAATGAGCAGTTCTTC. This sequence joins TRBV7-9 and TRBJ2-1, with no clear D. V lost 1 base, J lost 7 bases, and 11 bases lay in between. CDR1 and CDR2 from the germline V gene are SEHNR and FQNEAQ (reference sequence). CDR3 length: 14 amino acids.

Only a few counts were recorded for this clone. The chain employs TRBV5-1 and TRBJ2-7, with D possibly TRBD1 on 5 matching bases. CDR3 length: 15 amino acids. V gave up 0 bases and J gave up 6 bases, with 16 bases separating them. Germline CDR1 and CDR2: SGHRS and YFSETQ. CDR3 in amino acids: CASSLVGQGSREQYF. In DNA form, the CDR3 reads TGCGCCAGCAGCTTGGTTGGGCAGGGCTCACGCGAGCAGTACTTC.

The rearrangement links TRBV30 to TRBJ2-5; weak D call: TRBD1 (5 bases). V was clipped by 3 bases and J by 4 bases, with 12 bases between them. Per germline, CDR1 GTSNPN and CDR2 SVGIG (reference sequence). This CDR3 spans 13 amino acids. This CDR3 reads CAWSPRVRETQYF. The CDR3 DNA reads TGTGCCTGGAGCCCCAGGGTGCGAGAGACCCAGTACTTC.

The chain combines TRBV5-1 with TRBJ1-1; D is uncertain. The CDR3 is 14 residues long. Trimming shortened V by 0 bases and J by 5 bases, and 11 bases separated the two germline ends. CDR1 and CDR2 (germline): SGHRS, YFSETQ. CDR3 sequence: CASSLGAGGTEAFF. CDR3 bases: TGCGCCAGCAGCTTGGGGGCAGGTGGAACTGAAGCTTTCTTT.

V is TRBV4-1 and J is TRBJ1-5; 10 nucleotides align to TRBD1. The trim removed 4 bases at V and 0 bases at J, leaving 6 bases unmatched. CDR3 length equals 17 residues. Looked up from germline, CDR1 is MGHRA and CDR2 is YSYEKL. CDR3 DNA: TGCGCCAGCAGCCCGGGACAGGGGCCCACTAGCAATCAGCCCCAGCATTTT. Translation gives CASSPGQGPTSNQPQHF.

As DNA, the CDR3 is TGTGCCAGCAGCTGGACAGCGTTGAACACCGGGGAGCTGTTTTTT. Translation gives CASSWTALNTGELFF. The chain joins TRBV5-5 to TRBJ2-2, with a tentative D call TRBD1 (6 bases). Per germline, CDR1 SGHKS and CDR2 YYEKEE (reference sequence). The CDR3 extends over 15 amino acids. Trimming pared 3 bases from V and 1 base from J, leaving 10 bases between.

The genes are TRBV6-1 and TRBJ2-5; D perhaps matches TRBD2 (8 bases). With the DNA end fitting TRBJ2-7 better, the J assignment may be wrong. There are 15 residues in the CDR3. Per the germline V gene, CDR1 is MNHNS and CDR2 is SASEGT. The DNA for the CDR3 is TGTGCCAGCAGATTACAGGGGACTAGCTCCTACGAGCAGTACTTC. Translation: CASRLQGTSSYEQYF.

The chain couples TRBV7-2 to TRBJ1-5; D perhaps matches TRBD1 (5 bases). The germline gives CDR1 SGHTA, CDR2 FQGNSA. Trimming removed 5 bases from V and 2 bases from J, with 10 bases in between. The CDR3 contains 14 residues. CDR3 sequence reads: CASSGGDGNQPQHF. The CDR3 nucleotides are TGTGCCAGCAGCGGAGGGGACGGCAATCAGCCCCAGCATTTT. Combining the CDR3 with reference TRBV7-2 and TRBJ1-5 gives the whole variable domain GAGVSQSPSNKVTEKGKDVELRCDPISGHTALYWYRQSLGQGLEFLIYFQGNSAPDKSGLPSDRFSAERTGGSVSTLTIQRTQQEDSAVYLCASSGGDGNQPQHFGDGTRLSIL.

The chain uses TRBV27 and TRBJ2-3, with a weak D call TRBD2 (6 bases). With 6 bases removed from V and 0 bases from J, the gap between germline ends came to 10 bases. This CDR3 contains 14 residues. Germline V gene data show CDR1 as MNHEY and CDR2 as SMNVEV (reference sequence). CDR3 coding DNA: TGTGCCAGCAGCTCGGGACTTAGCACAGATACGCAGTATTTT. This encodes CASSSGLSTDTQYF.

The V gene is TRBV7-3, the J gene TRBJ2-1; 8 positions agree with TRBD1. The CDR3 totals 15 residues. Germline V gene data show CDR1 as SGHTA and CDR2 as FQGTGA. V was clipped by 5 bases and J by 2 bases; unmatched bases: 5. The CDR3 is CASSVQGGPYNEQFF. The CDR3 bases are TGTGCCAGCAGCGTACAGGGGGGACCCTACAATGAGCAGTTCTTC.

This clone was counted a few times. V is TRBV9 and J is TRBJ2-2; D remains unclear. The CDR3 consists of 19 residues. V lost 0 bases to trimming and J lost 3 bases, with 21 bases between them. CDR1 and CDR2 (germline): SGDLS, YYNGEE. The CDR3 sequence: CASSVEARKSGEDTGELFF. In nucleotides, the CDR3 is TGTGCCAGCAGCGTAGAGGCTAGGAAGTCTGGCGAGGACACCGGGGAGCTGTTTTTT.

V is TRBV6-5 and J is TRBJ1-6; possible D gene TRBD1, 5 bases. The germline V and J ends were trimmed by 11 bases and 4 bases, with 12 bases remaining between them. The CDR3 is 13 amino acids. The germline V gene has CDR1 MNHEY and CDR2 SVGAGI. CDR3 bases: TGTGCCTCCAAGACAGATTATAATTCACCCCTCCACTTT. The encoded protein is CASKTDYNSPLHF.

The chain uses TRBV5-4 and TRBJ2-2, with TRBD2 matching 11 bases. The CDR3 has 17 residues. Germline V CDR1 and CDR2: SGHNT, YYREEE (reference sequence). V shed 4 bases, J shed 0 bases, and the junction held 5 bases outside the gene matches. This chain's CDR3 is CASSLLLAGANTGELFF. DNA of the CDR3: TGTGCCAGCAGCCTGTTACTAGCGGGGGCGAACACCGGGGAGCTGTTTTTT. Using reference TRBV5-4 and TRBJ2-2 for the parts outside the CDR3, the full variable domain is ETGVTQSPTHLIKTRGQQVTLRCSSQSGHNTVSWYQQALGQGPQFIFQYYREEENGRGNFPPRFSGLQFPNYSSELNVNALELDDSALYLCASSLLLAGANTGELFFGEGSRLTVL.

CDR3 sequence (DNA): TGTGCCAGCTCACCGAGACAGGGGTTACACTATGGCTACACCTTC. It is translated as CASSPRQGLHYGYTF. The chain recombines TRBV18 with TRBJ1-2; 8 bases align to TRBD1. Germline lookup yields CDR1 KGHSH and CDR2 LQKENI. The CDR3 sequence is 15 residues long. After removal of 3 bases from V and 3 bases from J, the junction contained 6 bases not matched to a gene.

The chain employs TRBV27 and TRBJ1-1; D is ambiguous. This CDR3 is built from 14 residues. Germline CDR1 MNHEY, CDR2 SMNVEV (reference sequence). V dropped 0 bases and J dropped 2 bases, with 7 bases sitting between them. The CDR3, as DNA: TGTGCCAGCAGTTTATCACCGACAAACACTGAAGCTTTCTTT. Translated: CASSLSPTNTEAFF.

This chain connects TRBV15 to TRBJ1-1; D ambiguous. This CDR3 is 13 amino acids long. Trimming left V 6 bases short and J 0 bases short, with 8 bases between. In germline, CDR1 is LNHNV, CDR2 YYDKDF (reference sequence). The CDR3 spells CATREGLNTEAFF. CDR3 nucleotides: TGTGCCACCAGGGAGGGCTTGAACACTGAAGCTTTCTTT.

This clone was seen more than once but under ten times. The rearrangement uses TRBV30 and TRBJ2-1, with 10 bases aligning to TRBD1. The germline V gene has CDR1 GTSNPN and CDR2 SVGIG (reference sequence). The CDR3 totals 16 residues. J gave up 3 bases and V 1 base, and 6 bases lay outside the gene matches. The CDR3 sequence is CAWSEGGTGVYNEQFF. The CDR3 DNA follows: TGTGCCTGGAGTGAAGGGGGGACAGGGGTCTACAATGAGCAGTTCTTC.

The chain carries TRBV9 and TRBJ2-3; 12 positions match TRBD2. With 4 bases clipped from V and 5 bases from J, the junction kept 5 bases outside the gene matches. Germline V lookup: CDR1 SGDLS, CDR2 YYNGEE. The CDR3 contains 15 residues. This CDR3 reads CASSPSGGAIDTQYF. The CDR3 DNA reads TGTGCCAGCAGCCCTAGCGGGGGGGCAATAGATACGCAGTATTTT.

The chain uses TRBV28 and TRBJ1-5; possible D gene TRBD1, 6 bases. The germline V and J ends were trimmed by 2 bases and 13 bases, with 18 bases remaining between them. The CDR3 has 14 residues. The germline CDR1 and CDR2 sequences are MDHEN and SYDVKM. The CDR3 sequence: CASSLPGTTSPQHF. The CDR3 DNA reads TGTGCCAGCAGTTTACCCGGGACAACATCCCCGCAGCATTTT.

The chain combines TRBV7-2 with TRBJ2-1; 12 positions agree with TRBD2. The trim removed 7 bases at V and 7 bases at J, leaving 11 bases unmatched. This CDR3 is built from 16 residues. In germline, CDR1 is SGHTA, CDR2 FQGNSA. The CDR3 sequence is CASIWGTSGRRNEQFF. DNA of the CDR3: TGTGCCAGCATCTGGGGAACTAGCGGGAGGAGGAATGAGCAGTTCTTC.

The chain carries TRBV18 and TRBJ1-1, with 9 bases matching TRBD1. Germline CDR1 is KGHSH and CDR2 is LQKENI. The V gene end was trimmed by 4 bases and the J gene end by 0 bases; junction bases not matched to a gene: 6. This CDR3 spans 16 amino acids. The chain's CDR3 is CASSLWTGALNTEAFF. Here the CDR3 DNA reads TGTGCCAGCTCACTTTGGACAGGGGCGCTGAACACTGAAGCTTTCTTT. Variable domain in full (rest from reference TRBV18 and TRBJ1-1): NAGVMQNPRHLVRRRGQEARLRCSPMKGHSHVYWYRQLPEEGLKFMVYLQKENIIDESGMPKERFSAEFPKEGPSILRIQQVVRGDSAAYFCASSLWTGALNTEAFFGQGTRLTVV.

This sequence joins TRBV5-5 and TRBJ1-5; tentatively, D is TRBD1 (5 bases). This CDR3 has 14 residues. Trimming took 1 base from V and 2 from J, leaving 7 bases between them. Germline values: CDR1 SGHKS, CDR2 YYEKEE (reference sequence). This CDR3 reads CASSLWGGNQPQHF. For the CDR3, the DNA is TGTGCCAGCAGCTTGTGGGGGGGCAATCAGCCCCAGCATTTT.

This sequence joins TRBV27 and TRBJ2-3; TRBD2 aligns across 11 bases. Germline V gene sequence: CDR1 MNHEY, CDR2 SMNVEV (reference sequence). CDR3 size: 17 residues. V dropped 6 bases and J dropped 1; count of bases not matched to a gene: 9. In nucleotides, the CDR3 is TGTGCCAGCAGGCGAGATAGCGGGAGGGCCGGCACAGATACGCAGTATTTT. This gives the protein CASRRDSGRAGTDTQYF.

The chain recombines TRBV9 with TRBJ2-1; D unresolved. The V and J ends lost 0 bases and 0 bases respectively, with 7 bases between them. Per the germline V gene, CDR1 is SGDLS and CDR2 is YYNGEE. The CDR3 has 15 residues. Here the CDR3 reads CASSVEPSSYNEQFF. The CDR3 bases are TGTGCCAGCAGCGTAGAACCGAGCTCCTACAATGAGCAGTTCTTC.

CDR3 sequence: CASSLDWGRGDEQFF. As DNA, the CDR3 is TGTGCCAGCAGCTTAGATTGGGGGCGAGGGGATGAGCAGTTCTTC. V gene TRBV11-3 combines with J gene TRBJ2-1; D possibly corresponds to TRBD1 (6 bases). Between the trimmed V and J ends, which lost 0 bases and 8 bases, there was a span of 14 bases. The length of the CDR3 is 15 residues. The germline CDR1 and CDR2 sequences are SGHNT and YENEEA.

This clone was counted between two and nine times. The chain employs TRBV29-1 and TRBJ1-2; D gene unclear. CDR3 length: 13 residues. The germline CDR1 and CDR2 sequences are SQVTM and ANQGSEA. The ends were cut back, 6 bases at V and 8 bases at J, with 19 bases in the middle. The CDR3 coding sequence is TGCAGCGTGCCCTTCTCGGGAACGGGAGGCTACACCTTC. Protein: CSVPFSGTGGYTF.

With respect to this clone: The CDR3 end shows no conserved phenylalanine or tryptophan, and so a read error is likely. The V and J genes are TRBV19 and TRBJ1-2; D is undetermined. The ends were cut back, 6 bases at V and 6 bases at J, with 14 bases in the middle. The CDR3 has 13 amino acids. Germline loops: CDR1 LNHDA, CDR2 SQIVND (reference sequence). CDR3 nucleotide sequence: TGTGCCAGTAGGTCTCCGGGGATGAATGGCTACACCCTC. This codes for CASRSPGMNGYTL.

The CDR3 reads CASTAETGGPFEQYF. CDR3 DNA sequence: TGTGCCAGCACTGCAGAGACGGGAGGGCCGTTCGAGCAGTACTTC. V gene TRBV2 combines with J gene TRBJ2-7; 8 bases agree with TRBD2. This CDR3 region has 15 residues. J lost 6 bases, V lost 7 bases, and 14 bases had no gene match. Germline V gene data show CDR1 as SNHLY and CDR2 as FYNNEI.

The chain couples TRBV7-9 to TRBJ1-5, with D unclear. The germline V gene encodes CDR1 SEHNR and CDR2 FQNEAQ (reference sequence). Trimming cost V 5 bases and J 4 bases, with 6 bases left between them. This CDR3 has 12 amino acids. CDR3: CASSRSNQPQHF. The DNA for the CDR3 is TGTGCCAGCAGCCGTTCTAATCAGCCCCAGCATTTT. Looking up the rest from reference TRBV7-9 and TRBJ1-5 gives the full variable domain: DTGVSQNPRHKITKRGQNVTFRCDPISEHNRLYWYRQTLGQGPEFLTYFQNEAQLEKSRLLSDRFSAERPKGSFSTLEIQRTEQGDSAMYLCASSRSNQPQHFGDGTRLSIL.

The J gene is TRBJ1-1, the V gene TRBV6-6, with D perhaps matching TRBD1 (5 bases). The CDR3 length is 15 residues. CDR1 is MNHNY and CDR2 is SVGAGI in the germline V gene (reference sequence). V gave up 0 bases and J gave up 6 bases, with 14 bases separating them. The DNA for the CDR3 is TGTGCCAGCAGTTACTCATCCGGGGGTGACGCTGAAGCTTTCTTT. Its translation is CASSYSSGGDAEAFF.

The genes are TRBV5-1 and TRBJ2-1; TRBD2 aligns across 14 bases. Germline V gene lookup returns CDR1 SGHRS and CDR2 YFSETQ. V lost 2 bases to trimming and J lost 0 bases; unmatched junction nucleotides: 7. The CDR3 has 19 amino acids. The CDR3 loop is CASSFGLAGGTSSYNEQFF. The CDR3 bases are TGCGCCAGCAGCTTCGGACTAGCGGGAGGTACGAGCTCCTACAATGAGCAGTTCTTC.

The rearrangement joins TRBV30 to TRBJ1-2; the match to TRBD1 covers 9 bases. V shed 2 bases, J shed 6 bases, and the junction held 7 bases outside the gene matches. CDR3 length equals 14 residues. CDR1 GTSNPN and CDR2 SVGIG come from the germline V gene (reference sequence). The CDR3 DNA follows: TGTGCCTGGAGTCCGGGACAGGGCAGGAATGGCTACACCTTC. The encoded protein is CAWSPGQGRNGYTF.